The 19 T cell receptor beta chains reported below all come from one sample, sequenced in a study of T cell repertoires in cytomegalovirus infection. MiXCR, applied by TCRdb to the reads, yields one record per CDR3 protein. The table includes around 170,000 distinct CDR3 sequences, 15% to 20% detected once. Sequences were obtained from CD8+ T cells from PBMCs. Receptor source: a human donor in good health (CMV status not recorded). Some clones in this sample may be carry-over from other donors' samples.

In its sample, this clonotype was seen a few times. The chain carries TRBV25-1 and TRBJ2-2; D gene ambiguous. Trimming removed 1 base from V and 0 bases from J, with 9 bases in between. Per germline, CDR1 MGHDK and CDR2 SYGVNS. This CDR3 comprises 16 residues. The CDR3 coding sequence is TGTGCCAGCAGTGAATGGGTCAGCGCGAACACCGGGGAGCTGTTTTTT. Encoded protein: CASSEWVSANTGELFF. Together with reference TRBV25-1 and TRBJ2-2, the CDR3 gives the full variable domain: EADIYQTPRYLVIGTGKKITLECSQTMGHDKMYWYQQDPGMELHLIHYSYGVNSTEKGDLSSESTVSRIRTEHFPLTLESARPSHTSQYLCASSEWVSANTGELFFGEGSRLTVL.

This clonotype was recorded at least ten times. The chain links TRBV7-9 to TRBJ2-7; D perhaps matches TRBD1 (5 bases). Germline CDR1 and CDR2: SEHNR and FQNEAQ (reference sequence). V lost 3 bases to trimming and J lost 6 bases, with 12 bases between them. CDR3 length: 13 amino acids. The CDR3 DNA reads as TGTGCCAGCAGCTTTAGGGGTACGGCCGAGCAGTACTTC. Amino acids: CASSFRGTAEQYF.

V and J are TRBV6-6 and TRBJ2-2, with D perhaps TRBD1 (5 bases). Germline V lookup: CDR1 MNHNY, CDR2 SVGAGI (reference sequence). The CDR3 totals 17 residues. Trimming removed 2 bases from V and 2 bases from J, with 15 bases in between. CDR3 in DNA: TGTGCCAGCAGTTACAGGGGTCTCAACCTAAACACCGGGGAGCTGTTTTTT. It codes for CASSYRGLNLNTGELFF.

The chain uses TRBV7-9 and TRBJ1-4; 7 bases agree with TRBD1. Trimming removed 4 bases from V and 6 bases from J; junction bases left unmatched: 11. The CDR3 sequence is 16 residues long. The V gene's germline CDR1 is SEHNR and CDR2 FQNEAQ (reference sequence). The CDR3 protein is CASSSRQGKPDEKLFF. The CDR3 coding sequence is TGTGCCAGCAGCTCTCGACAGGGCAAGCCGGATGAAAAACTGTTTTTT. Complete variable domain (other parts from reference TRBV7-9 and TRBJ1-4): DTGVSQNPRHKITKRGQNVTFRCDPISEHNRLYWYRQTLGQGPEFLTYFQNEAQLEKSRLLSDRFSAERPKGSFSTLEIQRTEQGDSAMYLCASSSRQGKPDEKLFFGSGTQLSVL.

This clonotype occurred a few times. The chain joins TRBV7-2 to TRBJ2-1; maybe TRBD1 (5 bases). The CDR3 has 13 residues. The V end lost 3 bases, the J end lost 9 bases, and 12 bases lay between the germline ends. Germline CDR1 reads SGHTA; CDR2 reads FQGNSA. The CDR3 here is CASSLAGKLEQFF. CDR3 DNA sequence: TGTGCCAGCAGCTTGGCAGGGAAGCTTGAGCAGTTCTTC.

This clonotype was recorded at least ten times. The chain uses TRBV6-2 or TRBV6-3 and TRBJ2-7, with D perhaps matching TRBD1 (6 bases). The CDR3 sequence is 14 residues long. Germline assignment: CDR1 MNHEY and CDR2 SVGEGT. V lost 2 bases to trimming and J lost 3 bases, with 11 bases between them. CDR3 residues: CASSYRQESYEQYF. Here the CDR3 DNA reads TGTGCCAGCAGTTACCGACAGGAGAGCTACGAGCAGTACTTC.

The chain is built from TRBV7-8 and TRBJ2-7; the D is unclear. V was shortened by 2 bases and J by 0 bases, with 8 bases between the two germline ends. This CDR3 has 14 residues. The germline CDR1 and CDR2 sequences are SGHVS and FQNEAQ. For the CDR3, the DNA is TGTGCCAGCAGCTTAAAGGAGTACTCCTACGAGCAGTACTTC. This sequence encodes CASSLKEYSYEQYF.

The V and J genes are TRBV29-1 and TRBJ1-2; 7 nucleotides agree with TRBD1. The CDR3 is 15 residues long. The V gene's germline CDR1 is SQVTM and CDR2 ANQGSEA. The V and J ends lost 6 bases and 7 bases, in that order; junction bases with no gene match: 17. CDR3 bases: TGCAGCGTCCCCGGACGGACAGAGGGGGCCTTTGGCTACACCTTC. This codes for CSVPGRTEGAFGYTF.

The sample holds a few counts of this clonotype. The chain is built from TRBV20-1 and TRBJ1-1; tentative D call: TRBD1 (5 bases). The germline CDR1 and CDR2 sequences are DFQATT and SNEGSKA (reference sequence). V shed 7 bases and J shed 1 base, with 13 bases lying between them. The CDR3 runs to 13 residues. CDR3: CSGWGNENTEAFF. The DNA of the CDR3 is TGCAGTGGTTGGGGCAACGAGAACACTGAAGCTTTCTTT.

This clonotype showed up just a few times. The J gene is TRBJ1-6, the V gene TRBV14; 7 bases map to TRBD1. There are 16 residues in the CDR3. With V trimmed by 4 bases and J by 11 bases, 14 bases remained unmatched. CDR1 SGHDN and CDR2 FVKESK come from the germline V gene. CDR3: CASSPPQTGRDPPLHF. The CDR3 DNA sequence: TGTGCCAGCAGCCCCCCCCAGACAGGGCGCGATCCACCCCTCCACTTT. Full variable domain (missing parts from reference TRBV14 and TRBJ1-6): EAGVTQFPSHSVIEKGQTVTLRCDPISGHDNLYWYRRVMGKEIKFLLHFVKESKQDESGMPNNRFLAERTGGTYSTLKVQPAELEDSGVYFCASSPPQTGRDPPLHFGNGTRLTVT.

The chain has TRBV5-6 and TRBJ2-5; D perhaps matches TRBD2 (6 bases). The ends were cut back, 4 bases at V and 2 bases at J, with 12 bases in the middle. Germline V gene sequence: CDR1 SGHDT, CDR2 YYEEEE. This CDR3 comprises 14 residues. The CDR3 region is CASSPPGVQETQYF. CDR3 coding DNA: TGTGCCAGCAGCCCCCCGGGGGTACAAGAGACCCAGTACTTC. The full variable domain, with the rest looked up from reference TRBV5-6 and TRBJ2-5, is DAGVTQSPTHLIKTRGQQVTLRCSPKSGHDTVSWYQQALGQGPQFIFQYYEEEERQRGNFPDRFSGHQFPNYSSELNVNALLLGDSALYLCASSPPGVQETQYFGPGTRLLVL.

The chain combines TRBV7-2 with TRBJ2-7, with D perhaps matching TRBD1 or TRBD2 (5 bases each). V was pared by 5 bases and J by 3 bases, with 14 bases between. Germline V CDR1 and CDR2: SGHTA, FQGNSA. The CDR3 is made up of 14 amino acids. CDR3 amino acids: CASSHRDGFYEQYF. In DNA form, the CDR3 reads TGTGCCAGCAGCCACCGGGACGGGTTCTACGAGCAGTACTTC.

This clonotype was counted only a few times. The CDR3 DNA sequence: TGTGCCAGCAGCTTAGCAGTAGCGGGGACCTACGAGCAGTACTTC. Amino acids: CASSLAVAGTYEQYF. The chain has TRBV7-2 and TRBJ2-7, with 8 bases fitting TRBD2. V shed 0 bases, J shed 2 bases, and the junction held 3 bases outside the gene matches. This CDR3 spans 15 amino acids. Per germline, CDR1 SGHTA and CDR2 FQGNSA.

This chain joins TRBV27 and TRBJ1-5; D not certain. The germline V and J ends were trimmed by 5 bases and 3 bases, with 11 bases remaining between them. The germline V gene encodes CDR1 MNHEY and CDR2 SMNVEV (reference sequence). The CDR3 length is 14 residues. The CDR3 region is CASSGGRFNQPQHF. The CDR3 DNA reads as TGTGCCAGCAGTGGAGGCAGATTCAATCAGCCCCAGCATTTT.

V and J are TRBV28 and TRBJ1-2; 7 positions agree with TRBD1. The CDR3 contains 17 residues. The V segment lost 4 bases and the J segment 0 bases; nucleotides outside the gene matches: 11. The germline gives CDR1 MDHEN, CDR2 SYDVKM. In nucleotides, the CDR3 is TGTGCCAGCAGTTCACGATGGGACAGCCTATCTAACTATGGCTACACCTTC. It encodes CASSSRWDSLSNYGYTF.

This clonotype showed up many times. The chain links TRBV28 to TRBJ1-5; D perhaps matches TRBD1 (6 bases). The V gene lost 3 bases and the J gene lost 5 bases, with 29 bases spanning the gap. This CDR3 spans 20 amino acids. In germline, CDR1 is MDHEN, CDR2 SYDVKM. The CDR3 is CASSLPGEEPPTAGYQPQHF. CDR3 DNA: TGTGCCAGCAGTTTGCCAGGGGAGGAACCACCCACAGCAGGTTATCAGCCCCAGCATTTT.

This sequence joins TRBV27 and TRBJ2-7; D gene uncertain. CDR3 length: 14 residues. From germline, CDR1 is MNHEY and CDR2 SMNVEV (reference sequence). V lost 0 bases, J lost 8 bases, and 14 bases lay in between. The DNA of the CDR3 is TGTGCCAGCAGTTTATCCCGGACCGAGTATAAGCAGTACTTC. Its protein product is CASSLSRTEYKQYF.

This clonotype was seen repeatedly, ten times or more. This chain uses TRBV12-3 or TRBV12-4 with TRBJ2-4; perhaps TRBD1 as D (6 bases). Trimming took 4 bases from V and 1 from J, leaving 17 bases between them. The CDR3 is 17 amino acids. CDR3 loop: CASSSDTGWLAKNIQYF. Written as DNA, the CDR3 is TGTGCCAGCAGTTCGGACACAGGGTGGCTCGCCAAAAACATTCAGTACTTC.

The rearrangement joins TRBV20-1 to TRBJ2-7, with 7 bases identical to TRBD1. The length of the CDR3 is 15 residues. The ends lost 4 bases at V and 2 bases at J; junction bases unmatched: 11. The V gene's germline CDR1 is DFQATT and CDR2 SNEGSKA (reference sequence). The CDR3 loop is CSATAWGQSTYEQYF. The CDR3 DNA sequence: TGCAGTGCTACCGCTTGGGGACAGTCAACCTACGAGCAGTACTTC.